The 9 T cell receptor beta chains presented below share a single source sample, sequenced in a study of OX40 agonist ivuxolimab in advanced cancers. The data were produced by immunoSEQ multiplex PCR, yet TCRdb's version contains in-frame clones alone and is incomplete. Here the sample spans approximately 33,000 clones, over 90% being singletons. Sequenced material: CD4+ or CD8+ T cells sorted from blood, taken in a trial of the OX40 agonist ivuxolimab. Source of these receptors: an adult with an advanced solid tumor such as melanoma, head and neck, liver or kidney cancer.

The V gene is TRBV27, the J gene TRBJ1-1; 7 nucleotides align to TRBD1. Trimming took 3 bases from V and 0 from J; bases not matched to a gene: 4. The CDR3 runs to 15 residues. The V gene's germline CDR1 is MNHEY and CDR2 SMNVEV (reference sequence). The CDR3 is CASSLTGTMNTEAFF. CDR3 DNA: TGTGCCAGCAGTTTGACAGGGACCATGAACACTGAAGCTTTCTTT.

This clone has a single count. The chain carries TRBV27 and TRBJ1-5; unclear D gene. Trimming left V 5 bases short and J 0 bases short, with 8 bases between. The CDR3 contains 14 residues. Germline V lookup: CDR1 MNHEY, CDR2 SMNVEV (reference sequence). DNA for the CDR3: TGTGCCAGCAGTCCCCGCTATAGCAATCAGCCCCAGCATTTT. It translates to CASSPRYSNQPQHF.

V usage is TRBV9 and J usage is TRBJ1-2; D is perhaps TRBD1 (5 bases). The germline gives CDR1 SGDLS, CDR2 YYNGEE. This CDR3 has 14 amino acids. V lost 7 bases to trimming and J lost 2 bases, with 15 bases between them. Here the CDR3 DNA reads TGTGCCAGCCGGGGGACCGATGGCAACTATGGCTACACCTTC. Protein product: CASRGTDGNYGYTF.

V gene TRBV6-5 combines with J gene TRBJ1-1; perhaps TRBD1 as D (6 bases). CDR3 length: 15 residues. Trimming shortened V by 6 bases and J by 5 bases, and 19 bases separated the two germline ends. Germline-derived CDR1 and CDR2 are MNHEY and SVGAGI. CDR3 loop: CASSLRWGASTEAFF. CDR3 nucleotide sequence: TGTGCCAGCAGCTTACGGTGGGGGGCAAGTACTGAAGCTTTCTTT.

This sequence joins TRBV28 and TRBJ1-3; unclear D gene. V lost 3 bases and J 0 bases, leaving 6 bases between the germline ends. Germline V gives CDR1 MDHEN, CDR2 SYDVKM. The CDR3 spans 14 residues. For the CDR3, the DNA is TGTGCCAGCAGTTTCAGTATCTCTGGAAACACCATATATTTT. This codes for CASSFSISGNTIYF. Using reference TRBV28 and TRBJ1-3 for the parts outside the CDR3, the full variable domain is DVKVTQSSRYLVKRTGEKVFLECVQDMDHENMFWYRQDPGLGLRLIYFSYDVKMKEKGDIPEGYSVSREKKERFSLILESASTNQTSMYLCASSFSISGNTIYFGEGSWLTVV.

The chain has TRBV20-1 and TRBJ2-7; D may be TRBD1 (6 bases). CDR3 length equals 11 residues. CDR1 and CDR2 (germline): DFQATT, SNEGSKA (reference sequence). Deletions cut 7 bases from V and 5 bases from J, with 12 bases between. The CDR3 DNA reads as TGCAGTGGAAAACAGGGCCACGAGCAGTACTTC. Its translation is CSGKQGHEQYF.

The chain joins TRBV9 to TRBJ2-1, with TRBD2 matching over 12 bases. Germline V gives CDR1 SGDLS, CDR2 YYNGEE. V lost 4 bases, J lost 8 bases, and 7 bases stayed unmatched. The CDR3 spans 15 residues. The CDR3 loop reads CASSQTSGGADEQFF. Here the CDR3 DNA reads TGTGCCAGCAGCCAGACTAGCGGGGGAGCCGATGAGCAGTTCTTC.

The gene calls are TRBV9 and TRBJ2-1, with 9 bases lining up with TRBD2. V shed 3 bases and J 2 bases; nucleotides not matched to a gene: 6. The CDR3 covers 16 residues. CDR1 is SGDLS, CDR2 YYNGEE, per germline. CDR3 nucleotide sequence: TGTGCCAGCAGCGACGATAGCGGGGGACCCTACAATGAGCAGTTCTTC. This gives the protein CASSDDSGGPYNEQFF.

V usage is TRBV9 and J usage is TRBJ1-1; D call uncertain. Trimming stripped 0 bases from V and 6 bases from J, with 18 bases between. The V gene's germline CDR1 is SGDLS and CDR2 YYNGEE. This CDR3 comprises 16 residues. In DNA form, the CDR3 reads TGTGCCAGCAGCGTAGTTGCCTTGGGCACCCCCGCTGAAGCTTTCTTT. The encoded protein is CASSVVALGTPAEAFF.